This T cell receptor (beta chain) came from a study of technical replicates of blood from a handful of donors. Clones were sequenced by immunoSEQ multiplex PCR, and TCRdb holds only the in-frame ones, with some missing. This sample yields about 79,000 clones, of which 85% to 95% are seen a single time; about 0.25% belongs to the top ten. This CDR3 has 15 amino acids. The V gene end was trimmed by 1 base and the J gene end by 5 bases; junction bases not matched to a gene: 1. Per the germline V gene, CDR1 is SEHNR and CDR2 is FQNEAQ (reference sequence). Material: T cells isolated from PBMCs. This sequence was found in a human donor in good health. This chain connects TRBV7-9 to TRBJ2-1; 11 bases map to TRBD2. The CDR3 DNA reads TGTGCCAGCAGCTTAGGACTAGCGGGGCACAATGAGCAGTTCTTC. This encodes CASSLGLAGHNEQFF.